This record covers a single TCR beta chain. Its antigen is not identified. Clinical Activity Scores of at least 3, NOSPECS grades of at least 4 and durations under 3 months characterized ophthalmopathy patients. Reasons for excluding patients were uncontrolled infection, other autoimmune disease, pregnancy or lactation. The entry originates in a study of T cells in Graves' hyperthyroidism and ophthalmopathy. Overall study results and limits: Blood samples included most of the expanded thyroid clonotypes exceeding 0.001. The model anticipated ophthalmopathy a median around 6 months pre-onset.

V dropped 2 bases and J dropped 3; count of bases not matched to a gene: 3. CDR3 length equals 15 residues. Per the germline V gene, CDR1 is SNHLY and CDR2 is FYNNEI. RNA transcripts yielded amplified TCR beta CDR3 regions. Initially, a first-round RT-PCR of the TCR CDR3 employed the HTBI primer set. Each CDR3 protein gets one entry after TCRdb re-called the multiplex PCR reads with MiXCR. The repertoire holds about 58,000 distinct CDR3 sequences, with just under 50% as singletons. The chain combines TRBV2 with TRBJ2-3; TRBD2 matches 9 bases. Specimen: blood. The receptor's source is a woman in her twenties or thirties with Graves' ophthalmopathy. CDR3 DNA: TGTGCCAGCAGTGAACTAGCGGGACGGACAGATACGCAGTATTTT. Its protein is CASSELAGRTDTQYF.